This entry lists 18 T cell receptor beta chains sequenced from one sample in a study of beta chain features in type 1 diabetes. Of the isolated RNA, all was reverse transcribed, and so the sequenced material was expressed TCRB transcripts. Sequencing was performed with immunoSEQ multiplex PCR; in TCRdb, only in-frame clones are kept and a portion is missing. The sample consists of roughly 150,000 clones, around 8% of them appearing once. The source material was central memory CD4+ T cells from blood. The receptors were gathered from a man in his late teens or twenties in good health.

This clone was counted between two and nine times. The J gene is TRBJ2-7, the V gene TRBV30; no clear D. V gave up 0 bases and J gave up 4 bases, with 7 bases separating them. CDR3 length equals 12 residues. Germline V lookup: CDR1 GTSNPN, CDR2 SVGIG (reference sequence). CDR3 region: CAWSVTGYEQYF. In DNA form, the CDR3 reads TGTGCCTGGAGTGTAACTGGTTACGAGCAGTACTTC.

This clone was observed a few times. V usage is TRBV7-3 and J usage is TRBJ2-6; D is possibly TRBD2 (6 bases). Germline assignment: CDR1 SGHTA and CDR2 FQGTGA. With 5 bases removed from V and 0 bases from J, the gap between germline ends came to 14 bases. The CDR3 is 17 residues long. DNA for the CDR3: TGTGCCAGCAGCACACCCGGGGGATTCTCTGGGGCCAACGTCCTGACTTTC. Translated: CASSTPGGFSGANVLTF.

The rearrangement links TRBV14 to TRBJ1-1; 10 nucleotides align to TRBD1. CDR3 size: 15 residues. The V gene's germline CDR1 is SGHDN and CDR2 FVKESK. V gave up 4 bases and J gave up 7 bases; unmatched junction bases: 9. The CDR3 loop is CASSLRTGGSGEAFF. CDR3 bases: TGTGCCAGCAGCCTGCGGACAGGGGGGAGTGGTGAAGCTTTCTTT.

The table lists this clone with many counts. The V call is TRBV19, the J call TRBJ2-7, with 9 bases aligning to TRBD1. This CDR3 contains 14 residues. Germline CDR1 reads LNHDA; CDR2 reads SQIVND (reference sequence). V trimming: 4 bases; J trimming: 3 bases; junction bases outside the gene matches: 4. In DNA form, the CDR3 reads TGTGCCAGTAGTAAACAGGGGGCTTTCTACGAGCAGTACTTC. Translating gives CASSKQGAFYEQYF.

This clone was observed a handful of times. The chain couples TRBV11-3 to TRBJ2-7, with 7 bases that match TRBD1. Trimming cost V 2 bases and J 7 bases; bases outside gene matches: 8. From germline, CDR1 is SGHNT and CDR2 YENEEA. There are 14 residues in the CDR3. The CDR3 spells CASSLHQGDREQYF. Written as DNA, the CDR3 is TGTGCCAGCAGCTTACACCAGGGGGATCGTGAGCAGTACTTC.

The CDR3 spells CASSEGGSGRNEQFF. The CDR3 region has the DNA TGTGCCAGCAGTGAAGGGGGTAGCGGGAGGAATGAGCAGTTCTTC. The rearrangement joins TRBV6-1 to TRBJ2-1; 10 bases agree with TRBD2. Trimming cost V 1 base and J 7 bases; bases outside gene matches: 4. Looked up from germline, CDR1 is MNHNS and CDR2 is SASEGT. CDR3 length: 15 amino acids.

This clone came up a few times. CDR3 DNA sequence: TGTGCCAGCAGCTTAGTGGCGGCCTCGAACACCGGGGAGCTGTTTTTT. It yields the protein CASSLVAASNTGELFF. This chain links TRBV11-2 with TRBJ2-2; D is unclear. Looked up from germline, CDR1 is SGHAT and CDR2 is FQNNGV. The V gene lost 1 base and the J gene lost 0 bases, with 9 bases spanning the gap. The CDR3 length is 16 residues.

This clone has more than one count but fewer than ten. In DNA form, the CDR3 reads TGTGCCAGCAGTTTATGGGGTGGGGACAGCCCGAACACCGGGGAGCTGTTTTTT. This encodes CASSLWGGDSPNTGELFF. The chain recombines TRBV28 with TRBJ2-2; 7 nucleotides align to TRBD1. Per germline, CDR1 MDHEN and CDR2 SYDVKM. The CDR3 length is 18 residues. J lost 0 bases, V lost 0 bases, and 7 bases had no gene match.

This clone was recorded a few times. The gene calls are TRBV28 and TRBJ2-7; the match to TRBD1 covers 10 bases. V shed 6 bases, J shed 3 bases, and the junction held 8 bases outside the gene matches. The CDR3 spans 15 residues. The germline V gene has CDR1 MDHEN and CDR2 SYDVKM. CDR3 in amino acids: CASSPAGTGDYEQYF. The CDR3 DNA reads TGTGCCAGCAGCCCCGCCGGGACAGGGGACTACGAGCAGTACTTC.

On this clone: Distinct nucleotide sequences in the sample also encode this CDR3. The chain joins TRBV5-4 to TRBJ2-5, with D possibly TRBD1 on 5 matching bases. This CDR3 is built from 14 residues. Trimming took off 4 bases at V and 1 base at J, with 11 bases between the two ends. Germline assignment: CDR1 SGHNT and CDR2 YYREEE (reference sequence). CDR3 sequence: CASSLPTVQETQYF. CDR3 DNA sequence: TGTGCCAGCAGCCTACCGACAGTCCAAGAGACCCAGTACTTC.

The CDR3 reads CASSESLVGNTIYF. CDR3 nucleotide sequence: TGTGCCAGCAGCGAGAGTCTAGTTGGAAACACCATATATTTT. The chain employs TRBV7-2 and TRBJ1-3; D uncertain. This CDR3 has 14 residues. Germline V gene lookup returns CDR1 SGHTA and CDR2 FQGNSA. V was shortened by 5 bases and J by 3 bases, with 11 bases between the two germline ends.

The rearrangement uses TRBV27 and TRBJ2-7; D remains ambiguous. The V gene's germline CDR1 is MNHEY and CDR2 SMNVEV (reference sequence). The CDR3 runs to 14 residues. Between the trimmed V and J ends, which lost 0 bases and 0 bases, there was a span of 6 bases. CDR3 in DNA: TGTGCCAGCAGTTTATCCGCAGTCTCCTACGAGCAGTACTTC. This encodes CASSLSAVSYEQYF.

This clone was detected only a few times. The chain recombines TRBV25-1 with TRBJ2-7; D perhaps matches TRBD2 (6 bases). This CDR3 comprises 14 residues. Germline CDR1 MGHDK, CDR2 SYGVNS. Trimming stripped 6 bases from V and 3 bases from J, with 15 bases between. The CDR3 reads CASSGLTRGYEQYF. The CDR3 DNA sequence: TGTGCCAGCAGCGGTTTGACTAGGGGCTACGAGCAGTACTTC.

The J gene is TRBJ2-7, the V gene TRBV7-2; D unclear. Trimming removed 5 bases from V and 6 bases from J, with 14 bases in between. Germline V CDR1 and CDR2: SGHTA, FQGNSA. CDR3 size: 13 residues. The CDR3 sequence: CASSLVWFGEQYF. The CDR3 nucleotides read TGTGCCAGCAGCCTCGTGTGGTTCGGCGAGCAGTACTTC.

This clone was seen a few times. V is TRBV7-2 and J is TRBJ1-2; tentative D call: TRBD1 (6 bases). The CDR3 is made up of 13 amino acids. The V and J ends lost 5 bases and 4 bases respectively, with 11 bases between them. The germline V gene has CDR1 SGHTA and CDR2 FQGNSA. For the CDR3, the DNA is TGTGCCAGCAGCCCGACAGGCTTCTATGGCTACACCTTC. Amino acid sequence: CASSPTGFYGYTF.

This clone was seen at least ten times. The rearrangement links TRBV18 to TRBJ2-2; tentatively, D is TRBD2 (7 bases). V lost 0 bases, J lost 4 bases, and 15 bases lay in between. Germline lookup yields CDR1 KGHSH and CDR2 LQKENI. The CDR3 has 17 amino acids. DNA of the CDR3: TGTGCCAGCTCACCACCGGGGGCTAGCGGTGGCACCGGGGAGCTGTTTTTT. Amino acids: CASSPPGASGGTGELFF.

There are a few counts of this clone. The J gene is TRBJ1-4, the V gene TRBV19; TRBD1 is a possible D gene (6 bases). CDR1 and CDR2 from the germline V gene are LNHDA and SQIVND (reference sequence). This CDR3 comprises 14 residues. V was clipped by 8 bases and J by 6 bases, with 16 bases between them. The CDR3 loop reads CASSPNREYEKLFF. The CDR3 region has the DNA TGTGCCAGTTCTCCCAACAGGGAATATGAAAAACTGTTTTTT.

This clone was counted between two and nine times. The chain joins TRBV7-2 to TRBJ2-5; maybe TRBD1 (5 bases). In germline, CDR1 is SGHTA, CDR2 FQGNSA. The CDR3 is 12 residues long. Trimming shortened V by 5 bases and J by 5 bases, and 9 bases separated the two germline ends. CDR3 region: CASSIKGETQYF. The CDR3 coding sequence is TGTGCCAGCAGCATAAAGGGGGAGACCCAGTACTTC.